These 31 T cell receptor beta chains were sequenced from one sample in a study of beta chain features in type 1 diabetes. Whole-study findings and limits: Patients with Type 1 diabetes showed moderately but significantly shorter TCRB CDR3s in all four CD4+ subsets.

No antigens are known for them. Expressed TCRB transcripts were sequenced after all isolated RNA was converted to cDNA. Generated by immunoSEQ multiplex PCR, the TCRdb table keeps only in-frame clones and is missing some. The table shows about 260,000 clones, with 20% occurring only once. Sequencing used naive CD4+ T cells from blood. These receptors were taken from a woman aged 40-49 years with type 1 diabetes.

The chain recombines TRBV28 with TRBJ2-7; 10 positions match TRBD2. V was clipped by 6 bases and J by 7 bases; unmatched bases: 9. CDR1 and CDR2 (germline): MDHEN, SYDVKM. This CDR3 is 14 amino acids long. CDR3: CASRAGAGGREQYF. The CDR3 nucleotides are TGTGCCAGCAGGGCAGGAGCGGGAGGGCGAGAGCAGTACTTC.

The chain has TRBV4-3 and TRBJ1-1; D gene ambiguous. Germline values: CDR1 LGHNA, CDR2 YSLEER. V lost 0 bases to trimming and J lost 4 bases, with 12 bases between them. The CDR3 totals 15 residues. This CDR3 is CASSQERYILTEAFF. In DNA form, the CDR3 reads TGCGCCAGCAGCCAAGAGAGGTACATCCTCACTGAAGCTTTCTTT.

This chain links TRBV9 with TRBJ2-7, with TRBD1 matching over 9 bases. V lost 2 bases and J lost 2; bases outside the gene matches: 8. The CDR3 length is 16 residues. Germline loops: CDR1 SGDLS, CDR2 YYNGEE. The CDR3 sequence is CASSVRGDRDTYEQYF. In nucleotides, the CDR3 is TGTGCCAGCAGCGTGAGGGGGGACAGGGATACCTACGAGCAGTACTTC.

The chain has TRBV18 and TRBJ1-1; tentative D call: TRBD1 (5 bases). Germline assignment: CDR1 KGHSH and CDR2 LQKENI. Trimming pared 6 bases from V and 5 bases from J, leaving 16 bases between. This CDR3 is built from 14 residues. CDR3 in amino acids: CASSGGSGGTEAFF. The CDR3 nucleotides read TGTGCCAGCTCCGGGGGGTCTGGCGGAACTGAAGCTTTCTTT.

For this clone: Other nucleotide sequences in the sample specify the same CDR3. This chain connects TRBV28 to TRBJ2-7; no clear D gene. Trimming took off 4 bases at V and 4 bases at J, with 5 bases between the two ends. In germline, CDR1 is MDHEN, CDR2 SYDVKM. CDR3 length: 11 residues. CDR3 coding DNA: TGTGCCAGCAGTTCCTCTTACGAGCAGTACTTC. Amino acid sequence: CASSSSYEQYF.

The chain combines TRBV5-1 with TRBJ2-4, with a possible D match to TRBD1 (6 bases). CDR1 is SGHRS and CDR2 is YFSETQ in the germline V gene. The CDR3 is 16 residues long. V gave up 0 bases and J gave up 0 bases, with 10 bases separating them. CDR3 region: CASSLGTVLAKNIQYF. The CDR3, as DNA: TGCGCCAGCAGCTTGGGGACAGTTCTAGCCAAAAACATTCAGTACTTC.

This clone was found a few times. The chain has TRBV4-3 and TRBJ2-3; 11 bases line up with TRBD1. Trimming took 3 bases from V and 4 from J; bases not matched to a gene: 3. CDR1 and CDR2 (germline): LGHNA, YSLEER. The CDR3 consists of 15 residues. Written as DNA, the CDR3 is TGCGCCAGCAGCCACTTGGGACAGGGGGCAGATACGCAGTATTTT. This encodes CASSHLGQGADTQYF.

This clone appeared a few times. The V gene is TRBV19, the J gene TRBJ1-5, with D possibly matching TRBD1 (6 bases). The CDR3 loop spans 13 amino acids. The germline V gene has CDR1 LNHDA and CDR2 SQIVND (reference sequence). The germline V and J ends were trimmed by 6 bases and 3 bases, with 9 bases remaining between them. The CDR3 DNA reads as TGTGCCAGTAGCGGACAGTTCAATCAGCCCCAGCATTTT. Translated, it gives CASSGQFNQPQHF.

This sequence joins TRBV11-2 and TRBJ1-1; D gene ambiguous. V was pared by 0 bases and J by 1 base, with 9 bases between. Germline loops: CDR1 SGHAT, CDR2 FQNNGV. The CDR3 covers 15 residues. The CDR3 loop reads CASSLEAAANTEAFF. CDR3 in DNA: TGTGCCAGCAGCTTAGAGGCGGCAGCGAACACTGAAGCTTTCTTT. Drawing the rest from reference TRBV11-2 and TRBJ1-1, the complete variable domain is EAGVAQSPRYKIIEKRQSVAFWCNPISGHATLYWYQQILGQGPKLLIQFQNNGVVDDSQLPKDRFSAERLKGVDSTLKIQPAKLEDSAVYLCASSLEAAANTEAFFGQGTRLTVV.

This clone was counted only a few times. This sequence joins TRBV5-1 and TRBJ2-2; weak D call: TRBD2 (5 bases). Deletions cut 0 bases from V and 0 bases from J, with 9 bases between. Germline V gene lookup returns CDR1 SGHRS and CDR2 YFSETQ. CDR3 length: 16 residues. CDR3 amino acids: CASSLAPGANTGELFF. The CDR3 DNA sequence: TGCGCCAGCAGCTTGGCGCCCGGGGCGAACACCGGGGAGCTGTTTTTT.

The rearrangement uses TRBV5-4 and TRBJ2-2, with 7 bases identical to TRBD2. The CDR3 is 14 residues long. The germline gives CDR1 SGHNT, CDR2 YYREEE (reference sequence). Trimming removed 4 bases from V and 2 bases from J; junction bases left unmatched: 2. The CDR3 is CASSGTTNTGELFF. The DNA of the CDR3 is TGTGCCAGCAGCGGGACTACAAACACCGGGGAGCTGTTTTTT.

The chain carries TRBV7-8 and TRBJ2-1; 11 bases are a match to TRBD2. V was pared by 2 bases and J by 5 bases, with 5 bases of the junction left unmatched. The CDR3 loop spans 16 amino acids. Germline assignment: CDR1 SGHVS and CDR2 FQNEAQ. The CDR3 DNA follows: TGTGCCAGCAGCTTATTACGACTAGCGGGGAACAATGAGCAGTTCTTC. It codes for CASSLLRLAGNNEQFF.

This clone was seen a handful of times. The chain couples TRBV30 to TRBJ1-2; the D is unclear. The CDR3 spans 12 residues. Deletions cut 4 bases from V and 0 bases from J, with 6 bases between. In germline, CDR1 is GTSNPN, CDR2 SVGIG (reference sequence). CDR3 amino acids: CAWTRSNYGYTF. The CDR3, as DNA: TGTGCCTGGACCCGTTCTAACTATGGCTACACCTTC.

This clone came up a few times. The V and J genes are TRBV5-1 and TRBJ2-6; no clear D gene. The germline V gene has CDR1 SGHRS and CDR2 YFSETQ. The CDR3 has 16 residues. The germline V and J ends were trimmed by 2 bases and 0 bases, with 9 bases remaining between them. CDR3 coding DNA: TGCGCCAGCAGCTTAGATTGGAGCTCTGGGGCCAACGTCCTGACTTTC. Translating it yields CASSLDWSSGANVLTF.

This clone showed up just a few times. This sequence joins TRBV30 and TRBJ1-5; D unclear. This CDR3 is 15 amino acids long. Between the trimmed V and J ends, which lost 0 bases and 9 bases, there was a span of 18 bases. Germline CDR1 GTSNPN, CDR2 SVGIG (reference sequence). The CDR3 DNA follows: TGTGCCTGGAGTGTACAAGGAGGTTTACGTTCGCCCCAGCATTTT. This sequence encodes CAWSVQGGLRSPQHF.

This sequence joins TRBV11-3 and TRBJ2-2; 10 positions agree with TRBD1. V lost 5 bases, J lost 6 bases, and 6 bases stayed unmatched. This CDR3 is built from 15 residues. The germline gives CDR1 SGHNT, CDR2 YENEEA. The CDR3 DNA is TGTGCCAGCAGCCGCGGGACAGGGGAGGCCGGGGAGCTGTTTTTT. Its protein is CASSRGTGEAGELFF.

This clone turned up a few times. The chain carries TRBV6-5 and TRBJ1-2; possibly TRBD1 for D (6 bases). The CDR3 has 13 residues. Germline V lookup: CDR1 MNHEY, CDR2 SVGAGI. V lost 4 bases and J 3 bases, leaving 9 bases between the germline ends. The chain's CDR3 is CASSLQGDYGYTF. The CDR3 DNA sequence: TGTGCCAGCAGTTTACAGGGAGACTATGGCTACACCTTC.

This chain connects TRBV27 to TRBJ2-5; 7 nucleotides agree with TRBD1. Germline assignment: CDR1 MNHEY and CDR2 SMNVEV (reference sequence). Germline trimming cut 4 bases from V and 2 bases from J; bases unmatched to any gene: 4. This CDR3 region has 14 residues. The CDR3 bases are TGTGCCAGCAGTTCGGGACAGTCGCAAGAGACCCAGTACTTC. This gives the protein CASSSGQSQETQYF.

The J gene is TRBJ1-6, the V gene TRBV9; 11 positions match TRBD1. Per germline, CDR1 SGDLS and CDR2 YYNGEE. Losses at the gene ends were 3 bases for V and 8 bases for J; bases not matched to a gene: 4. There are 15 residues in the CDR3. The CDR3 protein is CASSGGQGADSPLHF. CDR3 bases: TGTGCCAGCAGCGGTGGACAGGGGGCGGATTCACCCCTCCACTTT.

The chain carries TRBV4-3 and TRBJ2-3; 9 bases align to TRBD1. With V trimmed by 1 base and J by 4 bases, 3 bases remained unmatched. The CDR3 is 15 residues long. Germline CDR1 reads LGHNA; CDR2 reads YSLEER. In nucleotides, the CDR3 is TGCGCCAGCAGCCAAGTACAGGGGGCACCAGATACGCAGTATTTT. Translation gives CASSQVQGAPDTQYF.

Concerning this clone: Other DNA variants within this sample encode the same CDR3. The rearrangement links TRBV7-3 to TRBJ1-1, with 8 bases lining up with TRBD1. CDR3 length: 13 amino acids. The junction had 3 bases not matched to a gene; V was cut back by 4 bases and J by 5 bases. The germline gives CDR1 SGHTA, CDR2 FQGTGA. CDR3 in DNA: TGTGCCAGCAGCTCGGACAGGGAAACTGAAGCTTTCTTT. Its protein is CASSSDRETEAFF.

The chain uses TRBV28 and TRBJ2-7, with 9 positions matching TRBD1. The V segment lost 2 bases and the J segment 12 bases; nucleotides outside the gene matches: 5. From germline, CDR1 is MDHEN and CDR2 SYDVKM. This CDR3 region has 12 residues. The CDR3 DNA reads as TGTGCCAGCAGTTTAGGGGACAGGGAGGCGTACTTC. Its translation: CASSLGDREAYF.

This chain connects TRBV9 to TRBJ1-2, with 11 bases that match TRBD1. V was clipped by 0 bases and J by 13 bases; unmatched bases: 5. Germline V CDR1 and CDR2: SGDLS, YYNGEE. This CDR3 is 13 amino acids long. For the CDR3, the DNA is TGTGCCAGCAGCGTAGATGGACAGGGGGCGGGCACCTTC. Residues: CASSVDGQGAGTF. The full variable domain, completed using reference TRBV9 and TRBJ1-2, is DSGVTQTPKHLITATGQRVTLRCSPRSGDLSVYWYQQSLDQGLQFLIQYYNGEERAKGNILERFSAQQFPDLHSELNLSSLELGDSALYFCASSVDGQGAGTFGSGTRLTVV.

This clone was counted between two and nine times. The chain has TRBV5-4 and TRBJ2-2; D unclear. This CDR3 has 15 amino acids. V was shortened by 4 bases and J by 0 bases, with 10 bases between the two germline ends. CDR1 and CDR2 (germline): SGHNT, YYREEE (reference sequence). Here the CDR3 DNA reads TGTGCCAGCAGCCCCCAACGGGCGAACACCGGGGAGCTGTTTTTT. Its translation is CASSPQRANTGELFF.

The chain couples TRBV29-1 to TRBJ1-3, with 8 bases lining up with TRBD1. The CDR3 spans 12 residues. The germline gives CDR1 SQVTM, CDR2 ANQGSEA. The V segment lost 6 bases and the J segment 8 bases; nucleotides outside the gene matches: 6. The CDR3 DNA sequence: TGCAGCGTAGCAGGGGGCGGTGACACCATATATTTT. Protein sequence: CSVAGGGDTIYF.

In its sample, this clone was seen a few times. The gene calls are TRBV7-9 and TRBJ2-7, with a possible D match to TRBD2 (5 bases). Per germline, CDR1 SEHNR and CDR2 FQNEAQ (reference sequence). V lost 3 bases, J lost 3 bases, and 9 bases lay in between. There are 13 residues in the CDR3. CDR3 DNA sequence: TGTGCCAGCAGCTTGCGGACTGACTACGAGCAGTACTTC. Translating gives CASSLRTDYEQYF.

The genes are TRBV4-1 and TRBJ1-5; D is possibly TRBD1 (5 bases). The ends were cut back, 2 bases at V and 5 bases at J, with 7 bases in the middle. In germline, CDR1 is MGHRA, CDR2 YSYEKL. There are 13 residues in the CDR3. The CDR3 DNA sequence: TGCGCCAGCAGCCAACAGGGCGATCAGCCCCAGCATTTT. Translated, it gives CASSQQGDQPQHF.

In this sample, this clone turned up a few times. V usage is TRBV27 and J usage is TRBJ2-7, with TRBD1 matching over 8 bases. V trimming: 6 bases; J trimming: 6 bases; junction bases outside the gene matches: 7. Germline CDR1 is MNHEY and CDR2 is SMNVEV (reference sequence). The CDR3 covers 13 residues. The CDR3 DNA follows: TGTGCCAGCAGGAGGACAGGGAGGACCGAGCAGTACTTC. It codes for CASRRTGRTEQYF.

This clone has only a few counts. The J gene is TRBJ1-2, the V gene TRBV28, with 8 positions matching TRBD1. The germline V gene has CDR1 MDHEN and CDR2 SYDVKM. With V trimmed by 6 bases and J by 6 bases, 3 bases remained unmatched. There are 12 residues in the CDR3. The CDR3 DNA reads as TGTGCCAGCAGAGAGACAGGGGATGGCTACACCTTC. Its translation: CASRETGDGYTF.

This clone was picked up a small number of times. As DNA, the CDR3 is TGCAGCGTCGCAGGACAGACTAGCGGGGCCACAGATACGCAGTATTTT. Translating gives CSVAGQTSGATDTQYF. The V gene is TRBV29-1, the J gene TRBJ2-3; 11 bases align to TRBD2. Germline CDR1 SQVTM, CDR2 ANQGSEA. With 6 bases clipped from V and 2 bases from J, the junction kept 10 bases outside the gene matches. The CDR3 is made up of 16 amino acids.

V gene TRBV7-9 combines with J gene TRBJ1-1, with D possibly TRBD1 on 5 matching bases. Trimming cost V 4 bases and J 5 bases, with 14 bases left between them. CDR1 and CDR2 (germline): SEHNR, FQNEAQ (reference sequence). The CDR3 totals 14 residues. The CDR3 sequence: CASSSRVYATEAFF. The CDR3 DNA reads TGTGCCAGCAGCTCCAGGGTTTACGCGACTGAAGCTTTCTTT.